This T cell receptor beta chain was sequenced in a study of radiotherapy plus CTLA-4 blockade in lung cancer. This clone occurred a few times. TCRdb keeps only in-frame clones here, not all; method: immunoSEQ multiplex PCR. The sample carries more than 50,000 clones, roughly four fifths recorded once. Germline CDR1 and CDR2: MNHNS and SASEGT. With 2 bases removed from V and 2 bases from J, the gap between germline ends came to 16 bases. CDR3 size: 17 residues. The sequence was collected from a human donor with non-small cell lung cancer who had a complete response to radiotherapy plus ipilimumab. Source: peripheral blood, taken from a patient treated with radiotherapy plus ipilimumab. The chain has TRBV6-1 and TRBJ1-5, with D tentatively TRBD1 (6 bases). In DNA, the CDR3 is TGTGCCAGCAGTGAAAGGGGGAGAACACTACGCAATCAGCCCCAGCATTTT. Protein sequence: CASSERGRTLRNQPQHF.